Listed below are T cell receptor beta chains from one sample, sequenced in a study of neurological immune-mediated disorders. One entry per CDR3 protein results from TCRdb running MiXCR on the 5' RACE reads. The sample has about 84,000 distinct CDR3 sequences; approximately 4.6% are singletons. Input material: PBMCs. The receptors come from a woman aged 60 to 75 with multiple sclerosis. The CDR3 runs from the conserved cysteine through the conserved F or W. D genes are given only for firm matches. Clone size is not always given. Where it is, it says once, few, many or a class for expanded clones.

j_gene | abundance | d_gene | v_gene | CDR3aa | CDR3nt
TRBJ1-4 | many | - | TRBV20-1 | CSAYVPRGNEKLFF | TGCAGTGCTTACGTCCCCCGCGGAAATGAAAAACTGTTTTTT
TRBJ2-6 | many | - | TRBV5-5 | CASIHGGRSEYSGANVLTF | TGTGCCAGCATCCATGGGGGGCGCAGTGAATACTCTGGGGCCAACGTCCTGACTTTC
TRBJ2-2 | many | TRBD1 | TRBV20-1 | CSARGRQGVATGELFF | TGCAGTGCTAGAGGCCGACAGGGGGTTGCGACCGGGGAGCTGTTTTTT
TRBJ2-5 | many | - | TRBV5-1 | CASGRSSTEETQYF | TGCGCCAGCGGAAGATCGTCGACCGAAGAGACCCAGTACTTC
TRBJ1-1 | many | - | TRBV3-1 | CASSHGPSAFF | TGTGCCAGCAGCCATGGGCCATCAGCTTTCTTT
TRBJ2-2 | many | TRBD1 | TRBV7-8 | CASSLRDRAATGELFF | TGTGCCAGCAGCTTAAGGGACAGGGCGGCCACCGGGGAGCTGTTTTTT
TRBJ2-2 | many | TRBD1 | TRBV7-9 | CASSVRQGTNTGELFF | TGTGCCAGCAGCGTCCGACAGGGGACCAACACCGGGGAGCTGTTTTTT
TRBJ2-2 | many | TRBD2 | TRBV5-1 | CASVGTSTSTGELFF | TGCGCCAGCGTCGGGACTAGCACGAGCACCGGGGAGCTGTTTTTT
TRBJ2-4 | many | - | TRBV28 | CASSFTKNIQYF | TGTGCCAGCAGTTTTACGAAAAACATTCAGTACTTC
TRBJ2-1 | many | TRBD2 | TRBV7-9 | CASSVGLANEQFF | TGTGCCAGCAGCGTGGGACTAGCCAATGAGCAGTTCTTC
TRBJ2-7 | many | TRBD1 | TRBV15 | CATSSRQGDFYEQYF | TGTGCCACCAGCAGCCGACAGGGGGACTTCTACGAGCAGTACTTC
TRBJ2-3 | - | - | TRBV29-1 | CSVVVPRGGEDTQYF | TGCAGCGTTGTGGTTCCGAGGGGCGGGGAAGATACGCAGTATTTT
TRBJ1-4 | many | - | TRBV6-5 | CASTPHGAGGANEKLFF | TGTGCCAGCACTCCCCATGGGGCGGGGGGAGCTAATGAAAAACTGTTTTTT
TRBJ2-6 | many | - | TRBV12-3/TRBV12-4 | CASRKRGAGSGANVLTF | TGTGCCAGCAGGAAACGTGGGGCTGGGTCCGGGGCCAACGTCCTGACTTTC
TRBJ2-2 | many | - | TRBV29-1 | CSGKRDGNTGELFF | TGCAGCGGCAAACGGGACGGAAACACCGGGGAGCTGTTTTTT
TRBJ2-5 | many | - | TRBV4-1 | CASSQDRGGRETQYF | TGCGCCAGCAGCCAAGATAGGGGGGGGAGGGAGACCCAGTACTTC
TRBJ2-5 | many | - | TRBV20-1 | CSATQETQYF | TGCAGTGCTACCCAAGAGACCCAGTACTTC
TRBJ2-2 | many | TRBD2 | TRBV28 | CASNGGGMRTGELFF | TGTGCCAGCAACGGGGGGGGGATGAGGACCGGGGAGCTGTTTTTT
TRBJ2-6 | once | - | TRBV5-1 | CASSLVGSSGSNVLTF | TGCGCCAGCAGCTTGGTGGGGTCCTCTGGGTCCAACGTCCTGACTTTC